This T cell receptor beta chain appears in the sequencing data of a study of shared clonotypes between healthy human individuals. TCRdb's copy holds only in-frame clones and misses some; the assay was immunoSEQ multiplex PCR. The sample holds more than 2,000,000 clones; around 90% are singletons and the top ten take 0.13% to 0.15%. Donors, without exception, were Caucasian adults residing in Nashville, Tennessee. This clone was detected only once. Antigen: not known. Notes on the study in general: Richness estimates generally favored naive over memory subsets. Non-shared clonotypes had lower generation probabilities than those shared by all four donors. Around 4.7% was the fraction of naive CD4 clonotypes found shared across several donors.

This CDR3 spans 13 amino acids. Trimming pared 8 bases from V and 4 bases from J, leaving 14 bases between. Germline CDR1 and CDR2: GTSNPN and SVGIG (reference sequence). The sequenced material came from naive CD4+ T cells sorted from blood. The subset is: CD45RA+ positively selected. The chain links TRBV30 to TRBJ2-2, with D possibly called TRBD1 or TRBD2 (6 bases each). The TCR sequence derives from a man between 18 and 35 years old in good health. This CDR3 reads CAGKGGGTGELFF. In DNA, the CDR3 is TGTGCCGGAAAGGGGGGAGGCACCGGGGAGCTGTTTTTT.